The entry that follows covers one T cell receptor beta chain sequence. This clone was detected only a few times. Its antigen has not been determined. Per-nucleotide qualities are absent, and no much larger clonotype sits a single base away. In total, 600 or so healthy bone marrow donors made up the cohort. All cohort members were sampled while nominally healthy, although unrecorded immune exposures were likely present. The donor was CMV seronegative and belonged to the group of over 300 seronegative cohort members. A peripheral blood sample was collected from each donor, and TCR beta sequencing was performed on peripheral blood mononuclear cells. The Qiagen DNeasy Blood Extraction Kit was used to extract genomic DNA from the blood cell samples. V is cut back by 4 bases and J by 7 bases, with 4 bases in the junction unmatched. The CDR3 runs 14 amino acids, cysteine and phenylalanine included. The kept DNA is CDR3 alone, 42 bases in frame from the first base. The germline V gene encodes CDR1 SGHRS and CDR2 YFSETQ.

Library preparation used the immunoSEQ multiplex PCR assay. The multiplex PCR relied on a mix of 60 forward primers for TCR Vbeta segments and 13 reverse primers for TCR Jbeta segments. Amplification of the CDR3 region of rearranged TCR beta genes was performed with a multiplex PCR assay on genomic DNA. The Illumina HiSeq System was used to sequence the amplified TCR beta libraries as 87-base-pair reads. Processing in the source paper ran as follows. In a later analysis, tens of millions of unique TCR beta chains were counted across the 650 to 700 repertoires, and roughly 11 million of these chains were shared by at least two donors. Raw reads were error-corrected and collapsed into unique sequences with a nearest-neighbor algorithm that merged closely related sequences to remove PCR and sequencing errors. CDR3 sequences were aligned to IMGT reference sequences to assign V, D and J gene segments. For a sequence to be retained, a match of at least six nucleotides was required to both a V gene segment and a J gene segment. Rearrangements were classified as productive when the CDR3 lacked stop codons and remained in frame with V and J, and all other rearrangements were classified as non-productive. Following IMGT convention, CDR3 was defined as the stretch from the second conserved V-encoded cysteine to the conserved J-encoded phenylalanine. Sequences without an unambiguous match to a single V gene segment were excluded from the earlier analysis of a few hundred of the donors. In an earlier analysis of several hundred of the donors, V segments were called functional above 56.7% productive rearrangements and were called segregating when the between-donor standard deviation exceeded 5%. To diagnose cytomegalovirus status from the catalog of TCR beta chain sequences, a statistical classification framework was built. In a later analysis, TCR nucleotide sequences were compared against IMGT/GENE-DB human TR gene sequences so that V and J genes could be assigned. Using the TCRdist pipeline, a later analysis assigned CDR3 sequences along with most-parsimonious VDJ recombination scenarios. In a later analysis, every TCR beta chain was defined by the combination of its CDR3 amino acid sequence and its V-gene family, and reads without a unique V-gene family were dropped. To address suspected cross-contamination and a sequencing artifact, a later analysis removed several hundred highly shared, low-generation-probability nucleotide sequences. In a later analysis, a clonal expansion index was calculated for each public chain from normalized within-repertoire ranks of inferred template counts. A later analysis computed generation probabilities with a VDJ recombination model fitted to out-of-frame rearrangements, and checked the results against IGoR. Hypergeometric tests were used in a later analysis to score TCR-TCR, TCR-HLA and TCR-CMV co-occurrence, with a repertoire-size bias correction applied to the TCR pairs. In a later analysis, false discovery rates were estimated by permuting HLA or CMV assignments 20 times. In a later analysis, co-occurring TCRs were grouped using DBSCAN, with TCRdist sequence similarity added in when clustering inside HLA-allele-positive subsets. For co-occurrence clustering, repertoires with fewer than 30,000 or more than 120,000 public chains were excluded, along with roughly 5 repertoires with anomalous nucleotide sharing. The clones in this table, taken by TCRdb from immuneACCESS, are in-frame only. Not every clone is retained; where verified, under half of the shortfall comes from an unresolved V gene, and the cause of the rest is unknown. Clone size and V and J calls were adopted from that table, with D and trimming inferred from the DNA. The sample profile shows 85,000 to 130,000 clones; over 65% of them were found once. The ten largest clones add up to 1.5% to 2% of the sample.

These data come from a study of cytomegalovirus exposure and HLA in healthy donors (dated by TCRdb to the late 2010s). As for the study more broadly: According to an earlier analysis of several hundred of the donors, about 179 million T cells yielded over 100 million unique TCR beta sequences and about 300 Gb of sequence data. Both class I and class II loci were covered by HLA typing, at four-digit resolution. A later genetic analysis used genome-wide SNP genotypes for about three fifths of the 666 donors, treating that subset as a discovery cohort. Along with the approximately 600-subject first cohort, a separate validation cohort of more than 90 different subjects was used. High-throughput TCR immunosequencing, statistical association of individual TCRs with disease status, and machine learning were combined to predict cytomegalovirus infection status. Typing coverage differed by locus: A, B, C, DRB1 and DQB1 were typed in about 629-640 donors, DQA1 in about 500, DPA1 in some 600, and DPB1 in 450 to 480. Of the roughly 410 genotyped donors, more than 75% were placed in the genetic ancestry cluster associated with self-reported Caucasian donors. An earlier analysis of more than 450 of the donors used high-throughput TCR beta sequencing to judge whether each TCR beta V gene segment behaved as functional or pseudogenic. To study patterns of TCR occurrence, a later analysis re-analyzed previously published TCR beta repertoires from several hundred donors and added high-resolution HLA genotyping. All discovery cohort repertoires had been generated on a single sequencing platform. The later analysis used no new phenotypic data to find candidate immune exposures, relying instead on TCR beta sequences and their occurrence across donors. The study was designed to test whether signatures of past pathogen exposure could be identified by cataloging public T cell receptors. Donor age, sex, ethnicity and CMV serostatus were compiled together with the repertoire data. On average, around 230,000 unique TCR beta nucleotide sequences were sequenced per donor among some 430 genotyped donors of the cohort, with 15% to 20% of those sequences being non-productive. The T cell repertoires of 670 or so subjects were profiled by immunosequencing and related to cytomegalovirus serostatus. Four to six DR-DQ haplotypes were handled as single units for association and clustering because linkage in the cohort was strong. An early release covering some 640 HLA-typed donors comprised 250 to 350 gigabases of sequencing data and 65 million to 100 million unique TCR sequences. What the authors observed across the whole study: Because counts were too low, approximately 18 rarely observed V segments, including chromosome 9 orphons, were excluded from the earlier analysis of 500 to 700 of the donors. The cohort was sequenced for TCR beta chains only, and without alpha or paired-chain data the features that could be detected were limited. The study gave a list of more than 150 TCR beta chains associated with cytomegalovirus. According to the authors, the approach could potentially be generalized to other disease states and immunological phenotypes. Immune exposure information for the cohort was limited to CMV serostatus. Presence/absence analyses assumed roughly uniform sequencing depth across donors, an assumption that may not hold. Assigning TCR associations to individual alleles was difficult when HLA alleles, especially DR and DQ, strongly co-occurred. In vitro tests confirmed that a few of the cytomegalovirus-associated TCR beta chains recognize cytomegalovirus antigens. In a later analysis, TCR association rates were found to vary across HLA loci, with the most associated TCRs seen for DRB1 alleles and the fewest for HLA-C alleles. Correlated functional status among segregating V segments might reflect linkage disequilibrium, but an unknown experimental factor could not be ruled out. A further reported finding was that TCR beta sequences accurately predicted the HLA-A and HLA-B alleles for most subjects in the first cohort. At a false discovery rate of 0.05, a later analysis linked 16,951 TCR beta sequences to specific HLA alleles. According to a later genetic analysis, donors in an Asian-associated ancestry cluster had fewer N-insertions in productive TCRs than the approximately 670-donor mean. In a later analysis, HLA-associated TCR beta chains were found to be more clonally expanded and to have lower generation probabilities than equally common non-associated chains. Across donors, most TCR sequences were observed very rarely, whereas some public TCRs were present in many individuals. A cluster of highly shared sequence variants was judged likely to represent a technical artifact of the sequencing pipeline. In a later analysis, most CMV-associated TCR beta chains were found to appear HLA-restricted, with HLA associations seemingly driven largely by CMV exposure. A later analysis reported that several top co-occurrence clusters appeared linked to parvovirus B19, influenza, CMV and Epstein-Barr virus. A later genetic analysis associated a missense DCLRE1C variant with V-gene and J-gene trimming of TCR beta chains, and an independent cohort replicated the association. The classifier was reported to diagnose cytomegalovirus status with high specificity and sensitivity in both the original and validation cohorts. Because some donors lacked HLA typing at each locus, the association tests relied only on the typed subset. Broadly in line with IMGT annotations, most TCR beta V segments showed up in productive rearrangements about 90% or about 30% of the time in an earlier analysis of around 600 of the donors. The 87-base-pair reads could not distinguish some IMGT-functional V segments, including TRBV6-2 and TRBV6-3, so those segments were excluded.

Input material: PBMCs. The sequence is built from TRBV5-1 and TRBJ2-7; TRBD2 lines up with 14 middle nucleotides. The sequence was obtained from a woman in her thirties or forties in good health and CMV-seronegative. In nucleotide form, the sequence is TGCGCCAGCAGCACGGGACTAGCGGGAGAGGAGCAGTACTTC. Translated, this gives CASSTGLAGEEQYF.